Presented here are 23 T cell receptor beta chains from one specimen sequenced in a study of graft-versus-host responses after intestinal transplantation. Generated by immunoSEQ multiplex PCR, the TCRdb table keeps only in-frame clones and is missing some. This sample has about 23,000 clones, with 90% found just once. Here the sequenced sample was PBMCs, taken 39 to 40 days after intestinal transplant. The receptors were sampled from a human patient who received an intestinal transplant, so some T cells may come from the graft donor.

This chain uses TRBV4-1 with TRBJ1-6; TRBD1 matches at 9 bases. The germline CDR1 and CDR2 sequences are MGHRA and YSYEKL. CDR3 length: 18 amino acids. Germline trimming cut 1 base from V and 6 bases from J; bases unmatched to any gene: 10. The CDR3 here is CASSQGTGEIGPNSPLHF. The CDR3, as DNA: TGCGCCAGCAGCCAAGGGACAGGGGAAATAGGCCCTAATTCACCCCTCCACTTT.

As concerns this clone: The same CDR3 can be traced to other DNA sequences in this sample. This rearrangement joins TRBV7-2 to TRBJ2-7; weak D call: TRBD2 (5 bases). V lost 0 bases and J 4 bases, leaving 10 bases between the germline ends. The CDR3 consists of 14 residues. Germline assignment: CDR1 SGHTA and CDR2 FQGNSA. Here the CDR3 reads CASSLAGAVYEQYF. CDR3 nucleotides: TGTGCCAGCAGCTTAGCGGGAGCGGTGTACGAGCAGTACTTC.

The chain joins TRBV5-1 to TRBJ2-2; no clear D gene. V gave up 2 bases and J gave up 3 bases, with 8 bases separating them. This CDR3 region has 14 residues. CDR1 and CDR2 from the germline V gene are SGHRS and YFSETQ. Written as DNA, the CDR3 is TGCGCCAGCAGCTTCAGGCGATACACCGGGGAGCTGTTTTTT. This sequence encodes CASSFRRYTGELFF.

This chain uses TRBV6-6 with TRBJ1-1; D may be TRBD1 (5 bases). Trimming removed 2 bases at V and 1 base at J, with 5 bases between. Germline loops: CDR1 MNHNY, CDR2 SVGAGI (reference sequence). This CDR3 is 13 amino acids long. DNA for the CDR3: TGTGCCAGCAGTTACGGGGGGAACACTGAAGCTTTCTTT. This encodes CASSYGGNTEAFF.

The CDR3 here is CASSDYLPGQGVDTQYF. CDR3 DNA: TGTGCCAGCAGCGATTATCTTCCGGGACAGGGAGTAGATACGCAGTATTTT. The chain carries TRBV9 and TRBJ2-3; 9 positions match TRBD1. CDR1 and CDR2 from the germline V gene are SGDLS and YYNGEE. J lost 5 bases, V lost 3 bases, and 13 bases had no gene match. The CDR3 is 17 amino acids.

The chain employs TRBV9 and TRBJ2-1; 7 bases agree with TRBD2. CDR1 and CDR2 (germline): SGDLS, YYNGEE. CDR3 length equals 17 residues. J lost 10 bases, V lost 0 bases, and 16 bases had no gene match. The CDR3 sequence is CASSVGPGIRGGEEQFF. CDR3 in DNA: TGTGCCAGCAGCGTAGGCCCCGGGATCCGGGGAGGGGAGGAGCAGTTCTTC. The full variable domain, in which reference TRBV9 and TRBJ2-1 provide the parts outside the CDR3, is DSGVTQTPKHLITATGQRVTLRCSPRSGDLSVYWYQQSLDQGLQFLIQYYNGEERAKGNILERFSAQQFPDLHSELNLSSLELGDSALYFCASSVGPGIRGGEEQFFGPGTRLTVL.

The chain employs TRBV4-1 and TRBJ1-2; D gene ambiguous. The CDR3 sequence is 14 residues long. Germline values: CDR1 MGHRA, CDR2 YSYEKL. Trimming pared 1 base from V and 8 bases from J, leaving 14 bases between. CDR3 amino acids: CASSQVPLRRGYTF. In DNA form, the CDR3 reads TGCGCCAGCAGCCAAGTCCCACTGCGTAGAGGCTACACCTTC.

The rearrangement links TRBV5-8 to TRBJ1-5; the D gene is possibly TRBD1 (6 bases). CDR3 size: 16 residues. V lost 0 bases and J lost 0, with 10 bases in between. The V gene's germline CDR1 is SGHTS and CDR2 YDEGEE. CDR3 coding DNA: TGTGCCAGCAGCTTGGCGGGGGGCTTTAGCAATCAGCCCCAGCATTTT. This translates into CASSLAGGFSNQPQHF.

The chain uses TRBV6-6 and TRBJ1-2; no clear D gene. Germline CDR1 is MNHNY and CDR2 is SVGAGI (reference sequence). Trimming pared 2 bases from V and 8 bases from J, leaving 3 bases between. The CDR3 loop spans 10 amino acids. The CDR3: CASSYRGYTF. CDR3 DNA: TGTGCCAGCAGTTACAGAGGCTACACCTTC.

The J gene is TRBJ1-1, the V gene TRBV27, with 10 bases that match TRBD1. J gave up 10 bases and V 1 base, and 9 bases lay outside the gene matches. Germline lookup yields CDR1 MNHEY and CDR2 SMNVEV (reference sequence). This CDR3 spans 15 amino acids. This chain's CDR3 is CASSLYRQGAWGAFF. The CDR3 DNA sequence: TGTGCCAGCAGTTTATACCGACAGGGGGCTTGGGGAGCTTTCTTT.

The chain has TRBV6-1 and TRBJ1-2, with TRBD1 matching over 8 bases. The CDR3 totals 13 residues. Per germline, CDR1 MNHNS and CDR2 SASEGT. Trimming at V came to 6 bases and at J to 2 bases, leaving 2 bases not matched to a gene. CDR3 amino acids: CASRTGENYGYTF. The CDR3 nucleotides read TGTGCCAGCAGGACAGGGGAGAACTATGGCTACACCTTC.

The rearrangement joins TRBV18 to TRBJ2-2; TRBD1 matches 10 bases. The CDR3 loop spans 16 amino acids. The junction had 4 bases not matched to a gene; V was cut back by 3 bases and J by 3 bases. Germline CDR1 is KGHSH and CDR2 is LQKENI. The CDR3 here is CASSPPGQGYTGELFF. The DNA of the CDR3 is TGTGCCAGCTCACCGCCGGGACAGGGGTACACCGGGGAGCTGTTTTTT.

V usage is TRBV27 and J usage is TRBJ1-4, with 8 bases aligning to TRBD1. V trimming: 1 base; J trimming: 7 bases; junction bases outside the gene matches: 11. The CDR3 length is 17 residues. Germline lookup yields CDR1 MNHEY and CDR2 SMNVEV (reference sequence). CDR3 bases: TGTGCCAGCAGTTTATTGTTACGGACAGGGCCAGTTGAAAAACTGTTTTTT. It is translated as CASSLLLRTGPVEKLFF.

The genes are TRBV27 and TRBJ2-7, with 11 bases that match TRBD2. The CDR3 spans 17 residues. V gave up 5 bases and J gave up 0 bases; unmatched junction bases: 9. Germline V gives CDR1 MNHEY, CDR2 SMNVEV (reference sequence). The DNA of the CDR3 is TGTGCCAGCAGTCAGATTCGACTAGCGGGACCCTCCTACGAGCAGTACTTC. It specifies CASSQIRLAGPSYEQYF.

V is TRBV5-1 and J is TRBJ2-5; maybe TRBD2 (5 bases). The better agreement between TRBJ2-7 and the DNA end casts doubt on the J call. Germline assignment: CDR1 SGHRS and CDR2 YFSETQ. The CDR3 sequence is 15 residues long. CDR3 sequence: CASSRWRAASYEQYF. In DNA form, the CDR3 reads TGCGCCAGCAGCCGGTGGCGGGCGGCCTCCTACGAGCAGTACTTC.

The chain couples TRBV7-8 to TRBJ2-2, with D unresolved. The germline V and J ends were trimmed by 6 bases and 0 bases, with 8 bases remaining between them. Germline V lookup: CDR1 SGHVS, CDR2 FQNEAQ. The length of the CDR3 is 14 residues. The CDR3 coding sequence is TGTGCCAGCAGTACCCCTCCGAACACCGGGGAGCTGTTTTTT. It is translated as CASSTPPNTGELFF.

V is TRBV9 and J is TRBJ2-3, with 12 nucleotides matching TRBD1. Germline CDR1 and CDR2: SGDLS and YYNGEE. With 6 bases clipped from V and 11 bases from J, the junction kept 7 bases outside the gene matches. This CDR3 comprises 13 residues. CDR3 nucleotides: TGTGCCAGCACCTTCGGGACAGGGGGCAAGCAGTATTTT. This codes for CASTFGTGGKQYF.

Concerning this clone: A junction boundary mismatches the germline segment, possibly from a read error. This chain uses TRBV7-3 with TRBJ2-1; 8 bases line up with TRBD2. The CDR3 spans 14 residues. Germline V lookup: CDR1 SGHTA, CDR2 FQGTGA. The CDR3: CASRLKTSDNEQFF. The CDR3 coding sequence is TGTGCCAGCCGCTTAAAGACTAGCGACAATGAGCAGTTCTTC.

The chain recombines TRBV5-1 with TRBJ2-3, with a possible D match to TRBD2 (6 bases). V was shortened by 2 bases and J by 3 bases, with 10 bases between the two germline ends. Germline CDR1 SGHRS, CDR2 YFSETQ. The CDR3 consists of 14 residues. The CDR3 nucleotides read TGCGCCAGCAGCTTCCGGGACTGGACAGATACGCAGTATTTT. This encodes CASSFRDWTDTQYF.

This clone was observed a handful of times. The chain carries TRBV19 and TRBJ1-5; 10 nucleotides agree with TRBD1. The CDR3 has 13 amino acids. Losses at the gene ends were 7 bases for V and 7 bases for J; bases not matched to a gene: 4. Germline V gives CDR1 LNHDA, CDR2 SQIVND (reference sequence). CDR3 in amino acids: CASKGQGWQPQHF. The DNA for the CDR3 is TGTGCCAGTAAGGGACAGGGGTGGCAGCCCCAGCATTTT.

This chain connects TRBV6-5 to TRBJ1-1; D call uncertain. V lost 2 bases and J 1 base, leaving 11 bases between the germline ends. Germline-derived CDR1 and CDR2 are MNHEY and SVGAGI. The CDR3 length is 15 residues. Written as DNA, the CDR3 is TGTGCCAGCAGTTACCTTGCCAGGACGAACACTGAAGCTTTCTTT. Amino acids: CASSYLARTNTEAFF.

The gene calls are TRBV4-1 and TRBJ1-1, with 10 bases matching TRBD1. With V trimmed by 3 bases and J by 3 bases, 4 bases remained unmatched. The CDR3 runs 15 residues. Germline CDR1 MGHRA, CDR2 YSYEKL. CDR3 sequence reads: CASSHSDRGDTEAFF. The CDR3 DNA reads as TGCGCCAGCAGCCACTCGGACAGGGGGGACACTGAAGCTTTCTTT.

The chain joins TRBV5-1 to TRBJ2-1, with 8 bases that match TRBD1. Germline CDR1 SGHRS, CDR2 YFSETQ. With V trimmed by 0 bases and J by 0 bases, 2 bases remained unmatched. This CDR3 comprises 16 residues. The CDR3 nucleotides read TGCGCCAGCAGCTTGGGGCAGGGGGCCTCCTACAATGAGCAGTTCTTC. Translating it yields CASSLGQGASYNEQFF.